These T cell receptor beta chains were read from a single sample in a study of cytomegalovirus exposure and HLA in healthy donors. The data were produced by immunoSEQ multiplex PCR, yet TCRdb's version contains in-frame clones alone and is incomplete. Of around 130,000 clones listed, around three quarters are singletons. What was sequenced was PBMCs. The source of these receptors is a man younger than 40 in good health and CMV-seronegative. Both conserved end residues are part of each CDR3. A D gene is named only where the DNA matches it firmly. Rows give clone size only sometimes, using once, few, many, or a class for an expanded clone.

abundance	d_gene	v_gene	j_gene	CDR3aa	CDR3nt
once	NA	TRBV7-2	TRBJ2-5	CASSLAGAGTQYF	TGTGCCAGCAGCTTAGCGGGTGCGGGGACCCAGTACTTC
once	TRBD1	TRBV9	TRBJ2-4	CASRTMDREAKNIQYF	TGTGCCAGCAGAACCATGGACAGGGAGGCCAAAAACATTCAGTACTTC
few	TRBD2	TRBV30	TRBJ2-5	CAWRTGLAEKQETQYF	TGTGCCTGGAGGACGGGACTAGCGGAAAAGCAAGAGACCCAGTACTTC
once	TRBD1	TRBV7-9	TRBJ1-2	CASSGRDRGRDYGYTF	TGTGCCAGCAGCGGCCGGGACAGGGGGCGCGACTATGGCTACACCTTC
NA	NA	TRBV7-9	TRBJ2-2	CASSTLGQTTGELFF	TGTGCCAGCAGCACACTAGGACAGACCACCGGGGAGCTGTTTTTT
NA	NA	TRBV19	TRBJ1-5	CASSIAVTSNQPQHF	TGTGCCAGTAGTATAGCGGTCACTAGCAATCAGCCCCAGCATTTT
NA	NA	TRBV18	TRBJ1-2	CASSPPGADDSYTF	TGTGCCAGCTCACCACCGGGGGCGGATGATAGCTACACCTTC
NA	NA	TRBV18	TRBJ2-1	CASSPIYQDLEQFF	TGTGCCAGCTCACCGATATATCAGGATCTTGAGCAGTTCTTC
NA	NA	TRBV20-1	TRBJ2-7	CSAALEYEQYF	TGCAGTGCCGCGCTCGAATACGAGCAGTACTTC
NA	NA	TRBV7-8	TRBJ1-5	CASSDTRYQPQHF	TGTGCCAGCTCCGACACGCGCTATCAGCCCCAGCATTTT
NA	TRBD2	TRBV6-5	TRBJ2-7	CASRRGGQISEQYF	TGTGCCAGTCGGCGGGGGGGTCAGATTAGCGAGCAGTACTTC
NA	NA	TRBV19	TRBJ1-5	CASSIQGWNQPQHF	TGTGCCAGTAGTATACAGGGGTGGAATCAGCCCCAGCATTTT
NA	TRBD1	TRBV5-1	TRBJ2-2	CASSPKTGGIGELFF	TGCGCCAGCAGCCCGAAGACAGGGGGCATCGGGGAGCTGTTTTTT
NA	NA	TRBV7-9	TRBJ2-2	CASSLGGRNTGELFF	TGTGCCAGCAGCTTAGGTGGGAGAAACACCGGGGAGCTGTTTTTT
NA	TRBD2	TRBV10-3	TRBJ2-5	CAISTGTSGVQETQYF	TGTGCCATCAGTACCGGGACTAGCGGGGTACAAGAGACCCAGTACTTC
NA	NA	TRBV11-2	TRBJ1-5	CASSRGGWDQPQHF	TGTGCCAGCAGCCGGGGGGGGTGGGATCAGCCCCAGCATTTT
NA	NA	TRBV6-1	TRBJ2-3	CATLGWRSDTQYF	TGTGCCACCCTGGGTTGGAGATCAGATACGCAGTATTTT
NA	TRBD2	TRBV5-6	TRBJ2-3	CASSPGLAGGVTTDTQYF	TGTGCCAGCAGCCCGGGACTAGCGGGGGGAGTTACCACAGATACGCAGTATTTT
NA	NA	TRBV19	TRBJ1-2	CASKDRTKANYGYTF	TGTGCCAGTAAGGACAGAACTAAAGCTAACTATGGCTACACCTTC
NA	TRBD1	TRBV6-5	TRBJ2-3	CASSLDRSTDTQYF	TGTGCCAGCAGTCTGGACAGGAGCACAGATACGCAGTATTTT
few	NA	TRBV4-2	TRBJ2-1	CASSQLSVYNEQFF	TGTGCCAGCAGCCAACTCTCGGTCTACAATGAGCAGTTCTTC
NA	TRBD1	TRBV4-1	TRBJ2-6	CASSQSGTERSGANVLTF	TGCGCCAGCAGCCAATCCGGGACAGAACGCTCTGGGGCCAACGTCCTGACTTTC
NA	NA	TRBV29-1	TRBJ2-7	CSGTDTYEQYF	TGCAGCGGGACAGATACCTACGAGCAGTACTTC
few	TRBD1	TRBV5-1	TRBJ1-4	CASSAGGTANEKLFF	TGCGCCAGCAGCGCAGGGGGCACGGCTAATGAAAAACTGTTTTTT
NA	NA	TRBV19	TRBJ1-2	CARDRQCLYYGYTF	TGTGCCAGGGACCGACAGTGCTTATACTATGGCTACACCTTC
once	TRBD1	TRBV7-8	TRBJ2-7	CASSGTGEGSYEQYF	TGTGCCAGCAGCGGGACAGGGGAAGGGAGTTACGAGCAGTACTTC
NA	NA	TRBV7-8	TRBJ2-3	CASSLAQWGGGDTQYF	TGTGCCAGCAGCTTAGCGCAATGGGGGGGCGGAGATACGCAGTATTTT